This T cell receptor beta chain was sequenced during a study of neoadjuvant anti-PD-1 for oral cavity cancer. Regarding the study as a whole: PBMC Gini-index clonality exceeded responders' in non-responders post-nivolumab.

Notes on this clone: Its antigen is unidentified.

The protocol was immunoSEQ multiplex PCR, while the TCRdb copy is restricted to in-frame clones and leaves out a portion. The top ten hold roughly 2% of the sample, which has 15,000 or so clones, roughly two thirds seen once. V was pared by 5 bases and J by 2 bases, with 12 bases between. Germline assignment: CDR1 SGDLS and CDR2 YYNGEE. The CDR3 is made up of 14 amino acids. The origin of this receptor is a person aged 35-79 years with oral cavity squamous cell carcinoma. The starting material was PBMCs, obtained before nivolumab (anti-PD-1) treatment. V usage is TRBV9 and J usage is TRBJ2-3; no clear D gene. The CDR3 coding sequence is TGTGCCAGCAGTAGAGGAAGTTTCACAGATACGCAGTATTTT. Translated: CASSRGSFTDTQYF.